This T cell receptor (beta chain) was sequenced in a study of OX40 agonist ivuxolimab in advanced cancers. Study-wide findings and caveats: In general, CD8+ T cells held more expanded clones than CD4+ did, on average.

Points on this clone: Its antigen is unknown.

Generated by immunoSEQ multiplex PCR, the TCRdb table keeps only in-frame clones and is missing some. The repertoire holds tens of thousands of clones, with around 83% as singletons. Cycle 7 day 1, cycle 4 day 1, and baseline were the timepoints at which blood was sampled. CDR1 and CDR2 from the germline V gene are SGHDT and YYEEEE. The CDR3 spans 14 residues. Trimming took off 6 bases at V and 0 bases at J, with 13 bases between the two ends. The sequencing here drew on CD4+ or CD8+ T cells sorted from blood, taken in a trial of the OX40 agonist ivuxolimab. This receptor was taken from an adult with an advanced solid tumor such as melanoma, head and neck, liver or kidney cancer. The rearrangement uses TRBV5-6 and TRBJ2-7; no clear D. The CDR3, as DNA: TGTGCCAGCAACCGAGCAGGATCCTCCTACGAGCAGTACTTC. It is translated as CASNRAGSSYEQYF.